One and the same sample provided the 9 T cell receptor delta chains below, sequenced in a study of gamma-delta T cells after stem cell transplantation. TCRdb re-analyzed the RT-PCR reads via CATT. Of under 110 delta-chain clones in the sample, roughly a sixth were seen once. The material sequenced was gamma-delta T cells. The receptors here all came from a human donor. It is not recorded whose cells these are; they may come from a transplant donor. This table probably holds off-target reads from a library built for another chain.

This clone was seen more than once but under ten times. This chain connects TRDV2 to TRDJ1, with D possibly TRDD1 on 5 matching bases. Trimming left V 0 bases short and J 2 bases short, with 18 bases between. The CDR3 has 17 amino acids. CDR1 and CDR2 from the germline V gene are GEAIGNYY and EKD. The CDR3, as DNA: TGTGCCTGTGACACCGTTCGTAACGTGAAATGGACCGATAAACTCATCTTT. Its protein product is CACDTVRNVKWTDKLIF.

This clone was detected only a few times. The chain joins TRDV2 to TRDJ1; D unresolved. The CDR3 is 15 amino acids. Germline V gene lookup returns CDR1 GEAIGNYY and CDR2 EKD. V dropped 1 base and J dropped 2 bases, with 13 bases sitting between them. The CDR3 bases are TGTGCCTGTGACACACTGAGGGCCCCTACCGATAAACTCATCTTT. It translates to CACDTLRAPTDKLIF.

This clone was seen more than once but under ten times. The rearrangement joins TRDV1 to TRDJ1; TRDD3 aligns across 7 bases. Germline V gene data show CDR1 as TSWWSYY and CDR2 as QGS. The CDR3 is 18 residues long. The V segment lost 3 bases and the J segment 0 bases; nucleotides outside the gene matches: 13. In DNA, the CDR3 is TGTGCTCTTGGGGACCTCCCTACTGTACTGGGGTACACCGATAAACTCATCTTT. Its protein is CALGDLPTVLGYTDKLIF.

In DNA, the CDR3 is TGTGCCTGTGACACCGTAGGTACTGGGGGATACCTCGGCGCGAGCGATAAACTCATCTTT. Its translation: CACDTVGTGGYLGASDKLIF. The chain links TRDV2 to TRDJ1, with 12 bases that match TRDD3. The CDR3 sequence is 20 residues long. CDR1 is GEAIGNYY, CDR2 EKD, per germline. After removal of 0 bases from V and 4 bases from J, the junction contained 17 bases not matched to a gene.

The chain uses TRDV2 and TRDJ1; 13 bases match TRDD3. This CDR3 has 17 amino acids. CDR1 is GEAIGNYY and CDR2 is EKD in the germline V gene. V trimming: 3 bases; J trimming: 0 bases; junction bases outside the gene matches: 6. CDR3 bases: TGTGCCTGTGACTTACTGGGGGATACGGGCCACACCGATAAACTCATCTTT. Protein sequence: CACDLLGDTGHTDKLIF.

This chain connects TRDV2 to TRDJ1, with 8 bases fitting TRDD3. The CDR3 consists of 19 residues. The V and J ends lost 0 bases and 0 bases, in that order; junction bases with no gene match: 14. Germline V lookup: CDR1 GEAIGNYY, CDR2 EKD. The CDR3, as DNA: TGTGCCTGTGACACCGTCTTGCCCTCTTTGGGGGATCACACCGATAAACTCATCTTT. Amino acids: CACDTVLPSLGDHTDKLIF.

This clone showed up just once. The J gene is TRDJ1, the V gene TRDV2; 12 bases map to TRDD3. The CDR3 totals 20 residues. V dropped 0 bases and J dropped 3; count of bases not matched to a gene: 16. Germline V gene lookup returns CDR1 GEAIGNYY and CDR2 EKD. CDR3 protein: CACDTVSLGDTRDWADKLIF. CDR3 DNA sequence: TGTGCCTGTGACACCGTCTCTCTGGGGGATACGCGGGATTGGGCCGATAAACTCATCTTT.

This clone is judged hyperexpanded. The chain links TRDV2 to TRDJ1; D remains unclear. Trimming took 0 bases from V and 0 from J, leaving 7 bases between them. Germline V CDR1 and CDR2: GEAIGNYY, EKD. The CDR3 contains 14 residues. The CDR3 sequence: CACDTVSYTDKLIF. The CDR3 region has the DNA TGTGCCTGTGACACCGTGTCTTACACCGATAAACTCATCTTT.

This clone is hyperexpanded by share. The CDR3, as DNA: TGTGCCTGTGACACCTTGGGACATAACACCGATAAACTCATCTTT. Protein: CACDTLGHNTDKLIF. V is TRDV2 and J is TRDJ1; D is undetermined. V was cut by 0 bases and J by 0 bases, with 10 bases left in between. Germline CDR1 is GEAIGNYY and CDR2 is EKD. The CDR3 runs to 15 residues.